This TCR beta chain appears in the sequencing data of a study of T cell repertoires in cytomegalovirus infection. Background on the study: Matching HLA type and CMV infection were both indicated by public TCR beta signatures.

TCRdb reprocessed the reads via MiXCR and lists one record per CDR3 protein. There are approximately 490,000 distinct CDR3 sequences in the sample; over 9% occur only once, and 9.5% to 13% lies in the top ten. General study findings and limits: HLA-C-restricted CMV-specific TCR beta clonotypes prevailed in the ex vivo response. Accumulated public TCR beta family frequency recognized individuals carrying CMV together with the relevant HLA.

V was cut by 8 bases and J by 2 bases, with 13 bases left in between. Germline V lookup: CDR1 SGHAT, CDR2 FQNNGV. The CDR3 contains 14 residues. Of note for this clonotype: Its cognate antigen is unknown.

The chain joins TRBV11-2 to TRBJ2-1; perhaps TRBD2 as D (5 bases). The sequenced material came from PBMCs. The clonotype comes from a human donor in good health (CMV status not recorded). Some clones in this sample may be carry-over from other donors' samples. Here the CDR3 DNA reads TGTGCCAGCGGCTCCTTAGCGCCCTACAATGAGCAGTTCTTC. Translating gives CASGSLAPYNEQFF.